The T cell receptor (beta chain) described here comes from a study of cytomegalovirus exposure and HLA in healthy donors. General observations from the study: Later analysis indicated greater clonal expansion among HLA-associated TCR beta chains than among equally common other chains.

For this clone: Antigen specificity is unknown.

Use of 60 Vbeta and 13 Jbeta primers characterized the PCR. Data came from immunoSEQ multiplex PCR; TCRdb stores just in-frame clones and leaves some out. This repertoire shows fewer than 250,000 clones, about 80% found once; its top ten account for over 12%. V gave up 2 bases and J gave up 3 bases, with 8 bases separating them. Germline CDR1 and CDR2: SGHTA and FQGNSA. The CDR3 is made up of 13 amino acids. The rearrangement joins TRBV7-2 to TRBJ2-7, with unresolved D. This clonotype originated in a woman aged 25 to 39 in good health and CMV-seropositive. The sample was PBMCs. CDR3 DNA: TGTGCCAGCAGCTTACCTCCCTACTACGAGCAGTACTTC. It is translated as CASSLPPYYEQYF. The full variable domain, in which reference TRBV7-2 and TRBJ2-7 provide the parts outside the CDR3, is GAGVSQSPSNKVTEKGKDVELRCDPISGHTALYWYRQSLGQGLEFLIYFQGNSAPDKSGLPSDRFSAERTGGSVSTLTIQRTQQEDSAVYLCASSLPPYYEQYFGPGTRLTVT.